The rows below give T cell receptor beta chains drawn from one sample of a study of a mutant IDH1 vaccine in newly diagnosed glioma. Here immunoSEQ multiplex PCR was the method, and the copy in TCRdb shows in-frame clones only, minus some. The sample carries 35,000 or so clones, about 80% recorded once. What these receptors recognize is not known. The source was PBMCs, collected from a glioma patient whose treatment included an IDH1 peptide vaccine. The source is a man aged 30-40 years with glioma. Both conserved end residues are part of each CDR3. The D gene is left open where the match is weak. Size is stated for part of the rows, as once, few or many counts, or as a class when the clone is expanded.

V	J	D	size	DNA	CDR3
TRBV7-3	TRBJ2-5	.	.	TGTGCCAGCAGCGCGCAGGGGGGAGAGGAGACCCAGTACTTC	CASSAQGGEETQYF
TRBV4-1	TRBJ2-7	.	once	TGCGCCAGCAGCCATAGGGACAACTACGAGCAGTACTTC	CASSHRDNYEQYF
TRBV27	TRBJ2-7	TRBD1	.	TGTGCCAGCAGTCCCCGACAGGGGGCGCGGTACGAGCAGTACTTC	CASSPRQGARYEQYF
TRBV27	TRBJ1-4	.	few	TGTGCCAGCAGTTACGCGGGACGGGGAAAACTGTTTTTT	CASSYAGRGKLFF
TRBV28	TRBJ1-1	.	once	TGTGCCAGTTGGGGGGTGGACACTGAAGCTTTCTTT	CASWGVDTEAFF
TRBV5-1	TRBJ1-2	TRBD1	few	TGCGCCAGCAGCTTGGCGGGACAGGGGGTCAATAACTATGGCTACACCTTC	CASSLAGQGVNNYGYTF
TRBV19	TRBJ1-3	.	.	TGTGCCAGTAGTAGGGACGGAAATGGAAACACCATATATTTT	CASSRDGNGNTIYF
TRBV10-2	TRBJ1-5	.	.	TGCGCCAGCAGTGAGTCCTCTACCAGGCAAGATCAGCCCCAGCATTTT	CASSESSTRQDQPQHF
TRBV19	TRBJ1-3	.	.	TGTGCCAGTAGGGAACACTCTGGAAACACCATATATTTT	CASREHSGNTIYF
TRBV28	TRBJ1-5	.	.	TGTGCCAGCAGGGGAGGCACCACCAATCAGCCCCAGCATTTT	CASRGGTTNQPQHF
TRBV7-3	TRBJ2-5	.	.	TGTGCCAGCAGCTTAAGAGGAGGGGAAGAGACCCAGTACTTC	CASSLRGGEETQYF
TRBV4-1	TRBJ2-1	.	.	TGCGCCAGCAGCGAGCGAGCAGGCCTGAGCTCCTACAATGAGCAGTTCTTC	CASSERAGLSSYNEQFF
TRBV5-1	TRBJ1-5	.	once	TGCGCCAGCAGCAGGGGTCCAGGGTCGGGTCAGCCCCAGCATTTT	CASSRGPGSGQPQHF
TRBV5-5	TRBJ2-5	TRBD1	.	TGTGCCAGCAGCCTAAACAGGGGCCTAGAGACCCAGTACTTC	CASSLNRGLETQYF
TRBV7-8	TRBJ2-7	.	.	TGTGCCAGCAGCTTAGTCTCGCGGGTGAGCTCCTACGAGCAGTACTTC	CASSLVSRVSSYEQYF
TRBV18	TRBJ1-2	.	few	TGTGCCAGCTCTCCTTCAGGGGCAGCTAACTATGGCTACACCTTC	CASSPSGAANYGYTF
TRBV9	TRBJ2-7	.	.	TGTGCCAGCAGCGTAGGGGCTTTAGGGGAGCGCGAGCAGTACTTC	CASSVGALGEREQYF
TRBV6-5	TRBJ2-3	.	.	TGTGCCAGCAGACTTGGACGGCCCCCAACAGATACGCAGTATTTT	CASRLGRPPTDTQYF
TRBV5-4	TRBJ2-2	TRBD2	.	TGTGCCAGCAGCTCACGTGGCGGGCTAGCGGGGTACACCGGGGAGCTGTTTTTT	CASSSRGGLAGYTGELFF
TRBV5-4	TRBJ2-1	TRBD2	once	TGTGCCAGCAGCTTCAGAGGAGCGGGGGCTTACAATGAGCAGTTCTTC	CASSFRGAGAYNEQFF
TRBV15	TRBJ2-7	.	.	TGTGCCACCAGCAGAGCCGAACGTTACCTAAGGGGGGACTACGAGCAGTACTTC	CATSRAERYLRGDYEQYF
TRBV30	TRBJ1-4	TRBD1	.	TGTGCCTGGATGGGGGGTACAGGGGATTATGAAAAACTGTTTTTT	CAWMGGTGDYEKLFF
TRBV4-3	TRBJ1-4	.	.	TGCGCCAGCAGCCAAGATCCCCCGGCAGGACAAGCAACTAATGAAAAACTGTTTTTT	CASSQDPPAGQATNEKLFF
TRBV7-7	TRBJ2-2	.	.	TGTGCCAGCAGCCCCGAGAGGGGGATCGGGGAGCTGTTTTTT	CASSPERGIGELFF
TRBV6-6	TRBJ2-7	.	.	TGTGCCAGCTGTGAGTATCCCGAGGACTACGAGCAGTACTTC	CASCEYPEDYEQYF
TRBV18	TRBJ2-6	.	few	TGTGCCAGCTCACCGACAATCGATCCTGGGGCCAACGTCCTGACTTTC	CASSPTIDPGANVLTF
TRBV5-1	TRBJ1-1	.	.	TGCGCCAGCAGCTCCGGGCCACCGAACACTGAAGCTTTCTTT	CASSSGPPNTEAFF
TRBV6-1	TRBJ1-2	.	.	TGTGCCAGCAGTGGGGGGCAGGAATGGGCTGGCTACACCTTC	CASSGGQEWAGYTF
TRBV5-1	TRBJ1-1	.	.	TGCGCCAGCAGCCCGGGTCGGGGGGCCCTGCTGAACACTGAAGCTTTCTTT	CASSPGRGALLNTEAFF
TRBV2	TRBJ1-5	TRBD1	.	TGTGCCAGCAGCAAAGGACAGGGTAGTAATCAGCCCCAGCATTTT	CASSKGQGSNQPQHF
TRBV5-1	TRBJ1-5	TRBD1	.	TGCGCCAGCAGCCCCGGGACAGCGCATAATAGCAATCAGCCCCAGCATTTT	CASSPGTAHNSNQPQHF
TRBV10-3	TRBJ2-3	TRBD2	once	TGTGCCATCAGTGGGCCTAGCGGGGGTAGCACAGATACGCAGTATTTT	CAISGPSGGSTDTQYF
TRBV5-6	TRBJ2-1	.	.	TGTGCCAGCAGCTTGGTGGGTTCCTACAATGAGCAGTTCTTC	CASSLVGSYNEQFF
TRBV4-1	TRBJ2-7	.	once	TGCGCCAGCAGCCAAGATCGGACCGTCGCCGAGCAGTACTTC	CASSQDRTVAEQYF
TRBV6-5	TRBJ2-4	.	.	TGTGCCAGCAGACCGAACGGGGAAAACATTCAGTACTTC	CASRPNGENIQYF
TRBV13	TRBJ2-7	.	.	TGTGCCAGCAGCAAAGACCTCTACGAGCAGTACTTC	CASSKDLYEQYF
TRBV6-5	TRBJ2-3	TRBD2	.	TGTGCCAGCAGAAGACTAGCGGGAGGCACAGATACGCAGTATTTT	CASRRLAGGTDTQYF
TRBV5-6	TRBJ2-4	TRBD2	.	TGTGCCAGCAGCTTGACCGGGAGGGGGAGCAAAAACATTCAGTACTTC	CASSLTGRGSKNIQYF
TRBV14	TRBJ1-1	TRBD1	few	TGTGCCAGCAGCCAGGACAGGACGAACACTGAAGCTTTCTTT	CASSQDRTNTEAFF
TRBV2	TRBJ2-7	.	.	TGTGCCAGCAGTGGGGACGGTGCGTACGAGCAGTACTTC	CASSGDGAYEQYF
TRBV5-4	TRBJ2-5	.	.	TGTGCCAGCAGTAAGGGGAGGCCAGAGACCCAGTACTTC	CASSKGRPETQYF
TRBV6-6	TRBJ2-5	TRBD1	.	TGTGCCAGCAGTTACGGCGCCGGGACAGGGGAGGCCCAGTACTTC	CASSYGAGTGEAQYF
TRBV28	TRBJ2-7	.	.	TGTGCCAGCAGTTTGTACAGGGATTACGAGCAGTACTTC	CASSLYRDYEQYF
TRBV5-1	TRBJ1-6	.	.	TGCGCCAGCAGCTTCCAACTCGATTCGGATTCACCCCTCCACTTT	CASSFQLDSDSPLHF
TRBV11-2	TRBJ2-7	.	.	TGTGCCAGCAGCTTAGACTCGGGGACCTACGAGCAGTACTTC	CASSLDSGTYEQYF
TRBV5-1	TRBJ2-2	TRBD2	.	TGCGCCAGCAGCCCCCCTGGGGTTAGCGGGAGACAGACCGGGGAGCTGTTTTTT	CASSPPGVSGRQTGELFF
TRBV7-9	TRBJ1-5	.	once	TGTGCCAGCAGCTTAGCCGGCGGGGCCTATCAGCCCCAGCATTTT	CASSLAGGAYQPQHF
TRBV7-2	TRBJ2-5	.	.	TGTGCCAGCAGCCTTCAGTTGGGTCGAGGGGAGACCCAGTACTTC	CASSLQLGRGETQYF
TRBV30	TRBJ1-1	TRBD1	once	TGTGCCTGGGCCCCAGGGGGCACTGAAGCTTTCTTT	CAWAPGGTEAFF
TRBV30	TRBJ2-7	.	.	TGTGCCTGGGCATGGGGGCAGAACTCCTACGAGCAGTACTTC	CAWAWGQNSYEQYF
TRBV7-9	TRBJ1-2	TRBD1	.	TGTGCCAGCAGCTTTAAGGACGGGGACAGGGAAGGAAACTATGGCTACACCTTC	CASSFKDGDREGNYGYTF
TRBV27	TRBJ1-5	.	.	TGTGCCAGCAGTACCGGGCCCGGGCTCTACAATCAGCCCCAGCATTTT	CASSTGPGLYNQPQHF
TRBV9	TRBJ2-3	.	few	TGTGCCAGCAGCGTATATGTGGGGGGGCCAGATACGCAGTATTTT	CASSVYVGGPDTQYF
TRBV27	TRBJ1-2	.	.	TGTGCCAGCAGTCTAAGGACCGGGACCGCAGCCCCTTATGGCTACACCTTC	CASSLRTGTAAPYGYTF
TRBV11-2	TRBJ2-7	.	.	TGTGCCAGCAGCTTAGATGCAGACTACGAGCAGTACTTC	CASSLDADYEQYF